These 3 T cell receptor beta chains came from one sample sequenced in a study of blood T cells in healthy people across ages. The use of a sample-barcoded 5' primer and a J-beta primer mix characterized a second PCR of about 7 to 12 cycles. TCRdb re-derived calls from the 5' RACE reads in MiXCR, one entry per CDR3 protein. The sample consists of around 1,500,000 distinct CDR3 sequences, around 42% of them appearing once. The sample consisted of blood. Source of these receptors: a young woman in good health.

This chain uses TRBV3-1 with TRBJ2-1; 10 nucleotides line up with TRBD2. J was trimmed by 6 bases and V by 0 bases; bases with no gene match: 5. The germline CDR1 and CDR2 sequences are LGHDT and YNNKEL (reference sequence). The CDR3 extends over 16 amino acids. The CDR3 sequence is CASSQEGSGRFNEQFF. CDR3 DNA sequence: TGTGCCAGCAGCCAAGAAGGTAGCGGGAGGTTCAATGAGCAGTTCTTC.

The sample holds one count of this clonotype. V is TRBV4-1 and J is TRBJ2-3; no reliable D call. CDR3 length: 16 amino acids. Trimming pared 4 bases from V and 3 bases from J, leaving 17 bases between. Germline loops: CDR1 MGHRA, CDR2 YSYEKL. The CDR3 sequence: CASSLIAAAVTDTQYF. In nucleotides, the CDR3 is TGCGCCAGCAGCCTCATAGCTGCGGCGGTGACAGATACGCAGTATTTT.

In regard to this clonotype: Sequence at one end of the junction differs from germline and may be a read error. The chain carries TRBV7-8 and TRBJ2-3; TRBD1 agrees at 7 bases. Germline V gene data show CDR1 as SGHVS and CDR2 as FQNEAQ. The CDR3 extends over 20 amino acids. The CDR3, as DNA: TGTGCCAGCAGCCCTCGACAGGGCGTCATTTATCGGACTTCAGCAGACACGCAGTATTTT. This encodes CASSPRQGVIYRTSADTQYF.